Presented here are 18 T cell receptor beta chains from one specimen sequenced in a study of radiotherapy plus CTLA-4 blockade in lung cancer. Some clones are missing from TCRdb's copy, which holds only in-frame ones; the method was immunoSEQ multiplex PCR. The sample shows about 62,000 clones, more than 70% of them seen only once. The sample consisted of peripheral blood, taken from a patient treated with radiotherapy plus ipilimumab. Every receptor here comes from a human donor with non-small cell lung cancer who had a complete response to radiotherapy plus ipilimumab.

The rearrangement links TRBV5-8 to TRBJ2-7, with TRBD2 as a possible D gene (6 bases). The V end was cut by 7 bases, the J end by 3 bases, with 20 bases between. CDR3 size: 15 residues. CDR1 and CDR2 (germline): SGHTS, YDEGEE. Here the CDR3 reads CASGRGGNAYYEQYF. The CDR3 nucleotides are TGTGCCAGCGGACGTGGAGGGAACGCTTACTACGAGCAGTACTTC.

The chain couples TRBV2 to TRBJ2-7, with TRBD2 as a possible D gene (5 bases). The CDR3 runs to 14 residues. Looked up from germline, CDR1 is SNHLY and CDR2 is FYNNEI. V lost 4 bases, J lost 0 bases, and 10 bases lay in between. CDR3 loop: CASSVRGFSYEQYF. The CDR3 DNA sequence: TGTGCCAGCAGTGTCCGGGGTTTCTCCTACGAGCAGTACTTC.

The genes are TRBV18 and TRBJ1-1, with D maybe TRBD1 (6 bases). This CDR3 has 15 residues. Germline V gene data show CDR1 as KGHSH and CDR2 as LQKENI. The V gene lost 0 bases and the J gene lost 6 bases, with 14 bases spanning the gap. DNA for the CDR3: TGTGCCAGCTCACCACCGAACAGGGAAGGTTCTGAAGCTTTCTTT. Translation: CASSPPNREGSEAFF.

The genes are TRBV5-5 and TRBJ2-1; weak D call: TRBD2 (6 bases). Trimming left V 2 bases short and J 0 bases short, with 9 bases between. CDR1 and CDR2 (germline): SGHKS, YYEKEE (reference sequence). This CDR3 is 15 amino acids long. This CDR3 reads CASSFRESSYNEQFF. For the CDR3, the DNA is TGTGCCAGCAGCTTCCGGGAGAGCTCCTACAATGAGCAGTTCTTC.

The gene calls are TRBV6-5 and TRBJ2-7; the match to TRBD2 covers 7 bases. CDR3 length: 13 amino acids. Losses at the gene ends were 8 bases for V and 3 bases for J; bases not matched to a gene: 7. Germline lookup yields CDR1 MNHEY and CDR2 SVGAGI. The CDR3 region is CASGGGPHYEQYF. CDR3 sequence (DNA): TGTGCCAGCGGGGGAGGGCCACACTACGAGCAGTACTTC.

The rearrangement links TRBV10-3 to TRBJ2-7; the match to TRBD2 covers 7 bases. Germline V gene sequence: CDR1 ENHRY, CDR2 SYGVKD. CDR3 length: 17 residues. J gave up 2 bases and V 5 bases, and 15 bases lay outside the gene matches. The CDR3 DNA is TGTGCCATCAGTCGGGGGGAGGCCCCCGTGGGGACCTACGAGCAGTACTTC. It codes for CAISRGEAPVGTYEQYF.

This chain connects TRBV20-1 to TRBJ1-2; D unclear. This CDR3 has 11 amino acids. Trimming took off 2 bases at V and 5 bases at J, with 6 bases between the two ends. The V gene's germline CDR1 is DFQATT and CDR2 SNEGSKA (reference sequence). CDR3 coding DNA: TGCAGTGCTAGATGGCTTTATGGCTACACCTTC. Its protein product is CSARWLYGYTF.

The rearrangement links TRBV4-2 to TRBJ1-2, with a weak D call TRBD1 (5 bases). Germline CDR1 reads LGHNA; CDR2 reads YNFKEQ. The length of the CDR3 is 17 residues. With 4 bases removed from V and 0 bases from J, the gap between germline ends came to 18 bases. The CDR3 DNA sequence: TGTGCCAGCAGCCGGTCATCGGGGGAGGGGACTAACTATGGCTACACCTTC. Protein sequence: CASSRSSGEGTNYGYTF.

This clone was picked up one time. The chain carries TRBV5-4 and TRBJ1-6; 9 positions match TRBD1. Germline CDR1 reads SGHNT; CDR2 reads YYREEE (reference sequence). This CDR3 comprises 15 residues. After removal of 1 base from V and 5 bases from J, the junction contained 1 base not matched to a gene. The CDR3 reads CASSLWTGDNSPLHF. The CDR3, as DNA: TGTGCCAGCAGCTTGTGGACAGGGGATAATTCACCCCTCCACTTT.

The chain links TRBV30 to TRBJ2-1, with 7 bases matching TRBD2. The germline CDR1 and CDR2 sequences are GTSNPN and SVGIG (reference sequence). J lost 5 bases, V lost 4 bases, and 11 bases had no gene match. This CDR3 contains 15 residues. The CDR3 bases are TGTGCCTGGACCCCCTGGGGGGGAAGGCACAATGAGCAGTTCTTC. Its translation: CAWTPWGGRHNEQFF.

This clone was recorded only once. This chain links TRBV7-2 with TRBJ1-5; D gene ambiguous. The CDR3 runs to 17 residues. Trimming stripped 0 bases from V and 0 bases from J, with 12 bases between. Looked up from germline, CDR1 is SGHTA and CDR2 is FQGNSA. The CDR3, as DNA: TGTGCCAGCAGCTTAGCACTGGACTTTTATAGCAATCAGCCCCAGCATTTT. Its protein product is CASSLALDFYSNQPQHF.

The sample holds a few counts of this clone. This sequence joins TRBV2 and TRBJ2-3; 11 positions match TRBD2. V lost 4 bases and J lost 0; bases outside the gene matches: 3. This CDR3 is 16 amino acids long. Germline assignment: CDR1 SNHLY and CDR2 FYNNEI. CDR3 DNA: TGTGCCAGCAGTGCGGGACTAGCGGCTAGCACAGATACGCAGTATTTT. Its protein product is CASSAGLAASTDTQYF.

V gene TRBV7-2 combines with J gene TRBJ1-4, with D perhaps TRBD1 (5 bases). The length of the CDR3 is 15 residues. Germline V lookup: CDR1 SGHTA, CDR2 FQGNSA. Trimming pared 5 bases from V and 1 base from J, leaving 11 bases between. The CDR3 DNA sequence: TGTGCCAGCAGCCTTACCGACAGAACTAATGAAAAACTGTTTTTT. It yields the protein CASSLTDRTNEKLFF.

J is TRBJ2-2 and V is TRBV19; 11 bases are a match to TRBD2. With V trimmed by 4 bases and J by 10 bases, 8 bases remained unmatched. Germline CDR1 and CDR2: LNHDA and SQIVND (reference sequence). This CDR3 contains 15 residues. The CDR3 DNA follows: TGTGCCAGTAGTACCACTAGCGGGGGAGGGAAGGAGCTGTTTTTT. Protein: CASSTTSGGGKELFF.

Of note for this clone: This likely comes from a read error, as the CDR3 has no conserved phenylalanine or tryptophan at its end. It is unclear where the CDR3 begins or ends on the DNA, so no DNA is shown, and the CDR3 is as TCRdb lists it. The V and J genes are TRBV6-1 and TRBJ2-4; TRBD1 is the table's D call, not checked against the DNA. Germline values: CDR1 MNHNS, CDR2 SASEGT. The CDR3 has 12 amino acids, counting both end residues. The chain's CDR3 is CASSPEGTGRFD.

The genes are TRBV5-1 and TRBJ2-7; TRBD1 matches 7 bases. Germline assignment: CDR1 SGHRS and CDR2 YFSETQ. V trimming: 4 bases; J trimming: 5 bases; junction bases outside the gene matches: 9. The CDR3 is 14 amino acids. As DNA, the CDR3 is TGCGCCAGCAGCAACCGGGACAGCCGGAACGAGCAGTACTTC. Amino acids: CASSNRDSRNEQYF.

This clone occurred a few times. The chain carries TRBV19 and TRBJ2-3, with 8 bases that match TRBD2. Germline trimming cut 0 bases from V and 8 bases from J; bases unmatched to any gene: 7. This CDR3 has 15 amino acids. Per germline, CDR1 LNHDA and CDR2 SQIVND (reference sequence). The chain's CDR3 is CASSIEERERATQYF. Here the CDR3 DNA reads TGTGCCAGTAGTATAGAGGAGCGGGAGAGGGCTACGCAGTATTTT.

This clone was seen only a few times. The CDR3 loop reads CASSFGLAGGETQYF. The CDR3 DNA reads TGCGCCAGCAGCTTCGGACTAGCGGGCGGAGAGACCCAGTACTTC. This chain links TRBV5-1 with TRBJ2-5; 11 bases are a match to TRBD2. Trimming cost V 2 bases and J 4 bases; bases outside gene matches: 4. The germline V gene encodes CDR1 SGHRS and CDR2 YFSETQ. The CDR3 consists of 15 residues. The complete variable domain, with remaining parts taken from reference TRBV5-1 and TRBJ2-5, reads KAGVTQTPRYLIKTRGQQVTLSCSPISGHRSVSWYQQTPGQGLQFLFEYFSETQRNKGNFPGRFSGRQFSNSRSEMNVSTLELGDSALYLCASSFGLAGGETQYFGPGTRLLVL.